This TCR beta chain was found in a study of tissue T cells after allogeneic stem cell transplantation. Points from the study as a whole: Blood and spleen captured only part of the tissue TCR repertoire.

Assay: immunoSEQ multiplex PCR; the TCRdb copy retains only in-frame clones and omits some. The table lists about 1,400 clones, around 60% of them singletons. With respect to this clone: No antigen is known for it. These gene names are mouse names.

Time point of the sample: mouse harvest day 14 after allogeneic transplant. Mouse grafts combined 10^7 T-cell-depleted bone marrow cells with 10^6 splenic CD5+ T cells. Material: liver tissue. The TCR originated in a female BALB/c mouse given C57BL/6 T cells with graft-versus-host disease after an allogeneic hematopoietic cell transplant.

The CDR3 sequence: CASSLGRGFNSGNTLYF. CDR3 DNA (partial): TGTGCCAGCAGTCTAGGCAGGGGGTTTAATTCTGGAAATACGCTCTAT. The gene calls are TRBV26 and TRBJ1-3; 7 bases match TRBD1. The read ends 1 residue early relative to the CDR3; the germline J gene fills the gap. J was trimmed by 0 bases and V by 3 bases; bases with no gene match: 8. This CDR3 is built from 17 residues. Germline V gene lookup returns CDR1 KGHPV and CDR2 FQNQEV (reference sequence).